The rows below give T cell receptor beta chains drawn from one sample of a study of T-cell memory formation after mild COVID-19. In TCRdb, the 5' RACE reads were re-called with MiXCR into one record per CDR3 protein. The sample comprises about 470,000 distinct CDR3 sequences, over 15% of which are singletons, and approximately 13% rests with the top ten. Specimen: PBMCs or a T cell subset sorted from them (not recorded which). These receptor sequences come from an adult woman who had mild COVID-19 (a few samples of this study predate the infection). Cell type and time point are not known. The conserved cysteine and the conserved F or W are not part of the CDR3 here. Fields, in order: clone size, V gene, CDR3 length, CDR3 protein. For some rows the clone size is stated as once, few or many, or as a class when expanded; others skip it.

-,TRBV5-1,14,ASSLGGSASGNTIY
-,TRBV4-2,13,ASSQEGDGYNEQF
many,TRBV5-6,14,ASSLYEGQGRNTQY
-,TRBV9,13,ASSVTGLITDTQY
few,TRBV12-3/TRBV12-4,11,ASSYAYSYEQY
few,TRBV5-6,17,ASSFFVGGFSGNPYEQY
-,TRBV12-5,15,ASGFGQDRVNTGELF
few,TRBV4-3,12,ASSQDLGDRLLH
few,TRBV20-1,13,SARGAFATNEKLF
few,TRBV24-1,10,ATARGSDTQY
-,TRBV7-8,11,ASSLGSDYGYT
-,TRBV4-3,13,ASSQDFNRNYEQY
-,TRBV27,12,ASSPGRGLHILH
-,TRBV4-1,12,ASSQEKANYGYT
few,TRBV27,12,ASSLSQVTDTQY
-,TRBV6-1,11,ASIRTGELGYT
-,TRBV6-6,15,ASSPRDTRGSGSPLH
-,TRBV7-9,14,ASSLVTNRAGTEAF
few,TRBV7-9,12,ASSSRGAADTQY
-,TRBV2,12,ASSAGTGCQPQH
-,TRBV14,17,GCSQYLVRQGSSYNEQF
-,TRBV11-2,13,ASSSLRGTTGELF
-,TRBV27,15,ASRRQGTSTNTGELF
few,TRBV7-2,13,ASSILAGGGIEQF
few,TRBV12-3/TRBV12-4,13,ASGLYRQGNTEAF
-,TRBV20-1,16,SARGPGSQGSRTDTQY
few,TRBV6-2/TRBV6-3,12,ASSRLQGKQPQH